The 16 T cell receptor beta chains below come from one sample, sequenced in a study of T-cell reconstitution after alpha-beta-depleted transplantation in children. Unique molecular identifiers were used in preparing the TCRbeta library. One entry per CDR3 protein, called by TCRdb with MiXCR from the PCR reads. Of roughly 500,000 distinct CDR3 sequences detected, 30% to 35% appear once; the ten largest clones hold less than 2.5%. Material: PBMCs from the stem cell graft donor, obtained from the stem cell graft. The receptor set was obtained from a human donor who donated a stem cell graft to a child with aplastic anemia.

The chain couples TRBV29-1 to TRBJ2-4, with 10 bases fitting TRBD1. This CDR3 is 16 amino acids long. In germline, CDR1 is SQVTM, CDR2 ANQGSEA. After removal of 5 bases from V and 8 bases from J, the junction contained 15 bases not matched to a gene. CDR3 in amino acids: CSVYPGQGSRRDIQYF. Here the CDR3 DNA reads TGCAGCGTTTATCCGGGACAGGGGAGCAGAAGGGACATTCAGTACTTC.

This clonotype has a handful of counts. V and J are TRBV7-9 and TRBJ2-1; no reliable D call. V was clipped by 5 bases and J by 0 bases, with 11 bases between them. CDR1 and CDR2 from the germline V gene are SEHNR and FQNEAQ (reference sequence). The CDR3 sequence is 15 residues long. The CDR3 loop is CASSPTWRSYNEQFF. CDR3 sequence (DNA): TGTGCCAGCAGCCCGACTTGGCGCTCCTACAATGAGCAGTTCTTC.

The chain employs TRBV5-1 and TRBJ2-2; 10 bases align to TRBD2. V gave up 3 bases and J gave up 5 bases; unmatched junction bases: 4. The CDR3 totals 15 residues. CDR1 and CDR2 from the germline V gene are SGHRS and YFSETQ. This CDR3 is CASSSTSGDTGELFF. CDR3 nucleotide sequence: TGCGCCAGCAGCTCTACTAGCGGGGATACCGGGGAGCTGTTTTTT. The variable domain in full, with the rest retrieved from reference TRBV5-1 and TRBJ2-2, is KAGVTQTPRYLIKTRGQQVTLSCSPISGHRSVSWYQQTPGQGLQFLFEYFSETQRNKGNFPGRFSGRQFSNSRSEMNVSTLELGDSALYLCASSSTSGDTGELFFGEGSRLTVL.

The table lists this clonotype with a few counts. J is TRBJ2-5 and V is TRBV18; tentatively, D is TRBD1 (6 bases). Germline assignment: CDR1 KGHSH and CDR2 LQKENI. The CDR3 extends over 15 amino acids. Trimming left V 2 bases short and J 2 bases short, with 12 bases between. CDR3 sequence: CASSPVAGAQETQYF. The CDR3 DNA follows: TGTGCCAGCTCACCAGTCGCAGGGGCACAAGAGACCCAGTACTTC.

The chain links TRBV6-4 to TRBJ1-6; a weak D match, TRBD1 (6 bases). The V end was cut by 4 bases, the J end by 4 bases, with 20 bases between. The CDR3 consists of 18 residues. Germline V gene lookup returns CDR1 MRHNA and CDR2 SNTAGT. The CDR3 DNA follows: TGTGCCAGCAGTGTCTCCCAGCGACAGGAAGGTTATAATTCACCCCTCCACTTT. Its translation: CASSVSQRQEGYNSPLHF.

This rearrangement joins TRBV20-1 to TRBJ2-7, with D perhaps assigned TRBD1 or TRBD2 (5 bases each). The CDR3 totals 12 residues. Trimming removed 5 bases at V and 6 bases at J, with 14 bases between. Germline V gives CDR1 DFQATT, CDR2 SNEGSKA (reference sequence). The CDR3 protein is CSAGSEGREQYV. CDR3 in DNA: TGCAGTGCTGGCTCAGAGGGGCGCGAGCAGTACGTC.

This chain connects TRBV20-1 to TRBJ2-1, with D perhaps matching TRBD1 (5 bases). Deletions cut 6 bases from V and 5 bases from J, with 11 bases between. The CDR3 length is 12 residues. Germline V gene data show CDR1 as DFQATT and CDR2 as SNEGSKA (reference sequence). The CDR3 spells CSAYRQNNEQFF. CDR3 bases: TGCAGTGCCTACCGACAGAACAATGAGCAGTTCTTC.

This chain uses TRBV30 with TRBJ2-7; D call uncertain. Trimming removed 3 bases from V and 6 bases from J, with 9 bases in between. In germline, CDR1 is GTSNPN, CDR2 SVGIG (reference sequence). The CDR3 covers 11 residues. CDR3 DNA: TGTGCCTGGAGAAAAGCTGCCGAGCAGTACGTC. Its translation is CAWRKAAEQYV.

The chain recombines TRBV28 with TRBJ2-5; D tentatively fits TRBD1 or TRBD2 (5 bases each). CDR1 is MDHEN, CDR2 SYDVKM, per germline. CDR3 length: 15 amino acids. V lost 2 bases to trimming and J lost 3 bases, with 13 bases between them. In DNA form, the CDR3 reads TGTGCCAGCAGTTTAGGGTCGCAGGGAGAAGAGACCCAGTACTTC. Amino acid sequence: CASSLGSQGEETQYF. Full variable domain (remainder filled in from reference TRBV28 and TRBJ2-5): DVKVTQSSRYLVKRTGEKVFLECVQDMDHENMFWYRQDPGLGLRLIYFSYDVKMKEKGDIPEGYSVSREKKERFSLILESASTNQTSMYLCASSLGSQGEETQYFGPGTRLLVL.

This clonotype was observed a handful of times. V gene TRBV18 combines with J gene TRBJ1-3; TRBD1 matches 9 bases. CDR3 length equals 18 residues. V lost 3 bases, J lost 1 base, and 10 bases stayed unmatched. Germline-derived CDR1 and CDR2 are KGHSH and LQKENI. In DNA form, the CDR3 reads TGTGCCAGCTCACCCTCGGGAACAGGGGGCACGTCTGGAAACACCATATATTTT. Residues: CASSPSGTGGTSGNTIYF. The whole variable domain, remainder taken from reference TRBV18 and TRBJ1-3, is NAGVMQNPRHLVRRRGQEARLRCSPMKGHSHVYWYRQLPEEGLKFMVYLQKENIIDESGMPKERFSAEFPKEGPSILRIQQVVRGDSAAYFCASSPSGTGGTSGNTIYFGEGSWLTVV.

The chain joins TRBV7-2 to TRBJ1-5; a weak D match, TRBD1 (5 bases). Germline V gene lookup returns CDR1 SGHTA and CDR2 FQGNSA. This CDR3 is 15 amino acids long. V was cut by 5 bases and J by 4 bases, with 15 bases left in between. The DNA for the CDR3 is TGTGCCAGCAGCGGGGGACTTTCGGGGAATCAGCCCCAGCATTTT. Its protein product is CASSGGLSGNQPQHF.

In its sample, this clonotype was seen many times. The CDR3 DNA reads as TGTGCCAGTAGTACCGGGACTAGCGGGAGTGAGACCCAGTACTTC. Translating it yields CASSTGTSGSETQYF. The chain employs TRBV19 and TRBJ2-5; 14 bases agree with TRBD2. The V and J ends lost 4 bases and 5 bases, in that order; junction bases with no gene match: 3. Germline V gene sequence: CDR1 LNHDA, CDR2 SQIVND (reference sequence). The CDR3 sequence is 15 residues long.

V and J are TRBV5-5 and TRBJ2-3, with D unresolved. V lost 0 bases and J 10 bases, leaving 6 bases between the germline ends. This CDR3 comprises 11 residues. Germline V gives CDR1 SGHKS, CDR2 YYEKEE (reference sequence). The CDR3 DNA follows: TGTGCCAGCAGCTTGGGTTCGGCGCAGTATTTT. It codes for CASSLGSAQYF.

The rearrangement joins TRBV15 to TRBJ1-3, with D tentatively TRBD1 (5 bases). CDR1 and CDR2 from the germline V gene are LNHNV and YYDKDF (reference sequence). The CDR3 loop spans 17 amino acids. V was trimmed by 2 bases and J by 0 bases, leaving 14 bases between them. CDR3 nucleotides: TGTGCCACCAGCAGAAAGGGACGGAGCCTCTCTGGAAACACCATATATTTT. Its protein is CATSRKGRSLSGNTIYF.

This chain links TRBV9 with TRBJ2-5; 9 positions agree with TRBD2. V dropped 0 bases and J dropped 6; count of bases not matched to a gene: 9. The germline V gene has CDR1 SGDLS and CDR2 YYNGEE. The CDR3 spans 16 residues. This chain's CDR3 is CASSVALGGRGQTQYF. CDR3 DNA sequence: TGTGCCAGCAGCGTAGCTCTAGGCGGGAGGGGCCAGACCCAGTACTTC. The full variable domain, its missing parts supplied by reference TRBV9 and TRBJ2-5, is DSGVTQTPKHLITATGQRVTLRCSPRSGDLSVYWYQQSLDQGLQFLIQYYNGEERAKGNILERFSAQQFPDLHSELNLSSLELGDSALYFCASSVALGGRGQTQYFGPGTRLLVL.

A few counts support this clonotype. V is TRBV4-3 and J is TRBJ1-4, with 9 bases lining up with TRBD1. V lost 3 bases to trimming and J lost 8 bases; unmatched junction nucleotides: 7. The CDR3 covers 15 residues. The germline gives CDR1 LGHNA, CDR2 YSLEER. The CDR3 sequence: CASSHLVGTGEKLFF. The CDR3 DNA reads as TGCGCCAGCAGCCACCTGGTGGGGACAGGGGAAAAACTGTTTTTT.